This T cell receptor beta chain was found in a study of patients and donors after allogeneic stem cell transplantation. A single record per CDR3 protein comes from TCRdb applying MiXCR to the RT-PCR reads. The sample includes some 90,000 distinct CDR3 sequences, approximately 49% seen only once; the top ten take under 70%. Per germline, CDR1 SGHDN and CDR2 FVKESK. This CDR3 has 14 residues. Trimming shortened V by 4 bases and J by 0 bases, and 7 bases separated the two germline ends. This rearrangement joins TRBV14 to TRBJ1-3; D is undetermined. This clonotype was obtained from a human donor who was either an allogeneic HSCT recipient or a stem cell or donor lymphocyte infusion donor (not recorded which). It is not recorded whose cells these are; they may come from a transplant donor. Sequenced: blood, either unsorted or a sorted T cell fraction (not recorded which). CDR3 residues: CASSRSYSGNTIYF. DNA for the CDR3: TGTGCCAGCAGCCGAAGTTACTCTGGAAACACCATATATTTT.